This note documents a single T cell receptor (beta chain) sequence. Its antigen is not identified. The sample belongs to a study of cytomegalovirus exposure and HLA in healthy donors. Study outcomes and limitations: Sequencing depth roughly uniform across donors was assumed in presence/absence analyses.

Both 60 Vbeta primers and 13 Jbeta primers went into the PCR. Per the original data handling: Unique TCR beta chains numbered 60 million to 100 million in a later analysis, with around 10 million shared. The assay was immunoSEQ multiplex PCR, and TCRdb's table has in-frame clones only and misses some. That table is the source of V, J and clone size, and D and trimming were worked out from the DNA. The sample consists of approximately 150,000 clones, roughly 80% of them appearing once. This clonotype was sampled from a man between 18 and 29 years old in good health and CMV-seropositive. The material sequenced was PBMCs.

CDR3 coding DNA: TGTGCCAGCAGTTACTCGAATCGTTGGGCCGGTACTGAAGCTTTCTTT. The encoded protein is CASSYSNRWAGTEAFF. V usage is TRBV6-5 and J usage is TRBJ1-1; no reliable D call. This CDR3 is built from 16 residues. Trimming shortened V by 0 bases and J by 5 bases, and 16 bases separated the two germline ends. The germline gives CDR1 MNHEY, CDR2 SVGAGI.